This is a list of T cell receptor beta chains from one sample in a study of response to subunit inactivated influenza vaccine. One entry per CDR3 protein, called by TCRdb with MiXCR from the RT-PCR reads. The sample has a few hundred thousand distinct CDR3 sequences; 13% to 15% are singletons. This material consisted of PBMCs from blood, taken 11 to 12 days after vaccination. Source of these receptors: a man aged 50-60 years who received an inactivated influenza vaccine. Both conserved end residues are part of each CDR3. Fields, in order: V gene, clone size, J gene, D gene, CDR3 protein, CDR3 DNA. A D gene is named only where the DNA matches it firmly. Only some rows state a clone size, as once, few, many or a class for expanded clones.

v_call: TRBV7-2
clone_size: many
j_call: TRBJ1-1
d_call: .
cdr3_aa: CASSLDWGNTEAFF
cdr3_nt: TGTGCCAGCAGCCTAGACTGGGGGAACACTGAAGCTTTCTTT

v_call: TRBV28
clone_size: many
j_call: TRBJ2-4
d_call: .
cdr3_aa: CASMARRGNIQYF
cdr3_nt: TGTGCCAGTATGGCGCGAAGGGGAAACATTCAGTACTTC

v_call: TRBV6-4
clone_size: .
j_call: TRBJ2-1
d_call: .
cdr3_aa: CASSDGVGEQFF
cdr3_nt: TGTGCCAGCAGTGACGGAGTCGGCGAGCAGTTCTTC

v_call: TRBV5-1
clone_size: .
j_call: TRBJ2-5
d_call: TRBD2
cdr3_aa: CASSLGTSGEETQYF
cdr3_nt: TGCGCCAGCAGCTTGGGGACTAGCGGAGAAGAGACCCAGTACTTC

v_call: TRBV12-3/TRBV12-4
clone_size: .
j_call: TRBJ1-1
d_call: .
cdr3_aa: CASREGTSGSTEAFF
cdr3_nt: TGTGCCAGCAGGGAGGGGACAAGTGGGAGCACTGAAGCTTTCTTT

v_call: TRBV28
clone_size: few
j_call: TRBJ2-7
d_call: .
cdr3_aa: CASSPNPAESSGHYEQYF
cdr3_nt: TGTGCCAGCAGTCCTAACCCCGCCGAGTCAAGCGGGCATTACGAGCAGTACTTC

v_call: TRBV20-1
clone_size: .
j_call: TRBJ1-5
d_call: TRBD1
cdr3_aa: CSARTGVTGQPQHF
cdr3_nt: TGCAGTGCTAGAACAGGGGTTACGGGTCAGCCCCAGCATTTT

v_call: TRBV4-2
clone_size: few
j_call: TRBJ1-2
d_call: .
cdr3_aa: CASSQDPAENYGYTF
cdr3_nt: TGTGCCAGCAGCCAAGATCCGGCAGAGAACTATGGCTACACCTTC

v_call: TRBV14
clone_size: .
j_call: TRBJ2-2
d_call: .
cdr3_aa: CASSALRAGELFF
cdr3_nt: TGTGCCAGCAGCGCCCTAAGGGCCGGGGAGCTGTTTTTT

v_call: TRBV4-1
clone_size: few
j_call: TRBJ2-2
d_call: .
cdr3_aa: CASSQEFYTGELFF
cdr3_nt: TGCGCCAGCAGCCAAGAGTTTTACACCGGGGAGCTGTTTTTT

v_call: TRBV11-2
clone_size: few
j_call: TRBJ2-2
d_call: TRBD2
cdr3_aa: CASSLLWREYTGELFF
cdr3_nt: TGTGCCAGCAGCTTATTGTGGCGGGAGTACACCGGGGAGCTGTTTTTT

v_call: TRBV18
clone_size: .
j_call: TRBJ2-3
d_call: .
cdr3_aa: CASSPPSFAQYF
cdr3_nt: TGTGCCAGCTCACCACCCTCCTTTGCGCAGTATTTT

v_call: TRBV6-2/TRBV6-3
clone_size: .
j_call: TRBJ2-2
d_call: .
cdr3_aa: CTSRKQAPNTGELFF
cdr3_nt: TGTACCAGCAGGAAGCAGGCCCCGAACACCGGGGAGCTGTTTTTT

v_call: TRBV18
clone_size: few
j_call: TRBJ2-3
d_call: .
cdr3_aa: CASSPHPGHFTDTQYF
cdr3_nt: TGTGCCAGCTCACCGCATCCGGGACACTTCACAGATACGCAGTATTTT

v_call: TRBV5-1
clone_size: .
j_call: TRBJ1-5
d_call: .
cdr3_aa: CASSLEAGVWPQHF
cdr3_nt: TGCGCCAGCAGCTTGGAAGCAGGGGTATGGCCCCAGCATTTT

v_call: TRBV25-1
clone_size: .
j_call: TRBJ1-4
d_call: TRBD1
cdr3_aa: CASSPDRGRTGEKLFF
cdr3_nt: TGTGCCAGCAGCCCGGACAGGGGGCGTACGGGTGAAAAACTGTTTTTT

v_call: TRBV15
clone_size: many
j_call: TRBJ2-2
d_call: .
cdr3_aa: CATSRDSRPGELFF
cdr3_nt: TGTGCCACCAGCAGAGATAGCCGGCCCGGGGAGCTGTTTTTT

v_call: TRBV3-1
clone_size: .
j_call: TRBJ2-7
d_call: TRBD2
cdr3_aa: CASSQDSGLAGGKIEQYF
cdr3_nt: TGTGCCAGCAGCCAAGATAGCGGACTAGCGGGGGGCAAAATCGAGCAGTACTTC

v_call: TRBV25-1
clone_size: .
j_call: TRBJ2-5
d_call: .
cdr3_aa: CASSVYRVRETQYF
cdr3_nt: TGTGCCAGCAGTGTCTACAGGGTGAGGGAGACCCAGTACTTC

v_call: TRBV3-1
clone_size: once
j_call: TRBJ2-1
d_call: .
cdr3_aa: CASSQAGRGSNEQFF
cdr3_nt: TGTGCCAGCAGCCAAGCCGGCCGAGGGAGCAATGAGCAGTTCTTC

v_call: TRBV7-9
clone_size: .
j_call: TRBJ2-7
d_call: .
cdr3_aa: CASSLSLRAGNYEQYF
cdr3_nt: TGTGCCAGCAGCTTATCCCTCAGGGCTGGAAACTACGAGCAGTACTTC

v_call: TRBV28
clone_size: .
j_call: TRBJ2-5
d_call: .
cdr3_aa: CAVVGIQETQYF
cdr3_nt: TGTGCCGTTGTGGGGATTCAAGAGACCCAGTACTTC

v_call: TRBV7-9
clone_size: few
j_call: TRBJ2-3
d_call: .
cdr3_aa: CASSLVGAVRQYF
cdr3_nt: TGTGCCAGCAGCTTGGTCGGGGCGGTGAGGCAGTATTTT

v_call: TRBV7-2
clone_size: .
j_call: TRBJ1-4
d_call: .
cdr3_aa: CASSRVGGDNEKLFF
cdr3_nt: TGTGCCAGCAGCCGCGTAGGAGGCGATAATGAAAAACTGTTTTTT

v_call: TRBV7-9
clone_size: few
j_call: TRBJ2-7
d_call: .
cdr3_aa: CASKGDKSSYEQYF
cdr3_nt: TGTGCCAGCAAGGGAGACAAGAGCTCCTACGAGCAGTACTTC

v_call: TRBV7-9
clone_size: few
j_call: TRBJ2-3
d_call: .
cdr3_aa: CASSSSGTDTQYF
cdr3_nt: TGTGCCAGCAGCTCCTCCGGAACAGATACGCAGTATTTT

v_call: TRBV7-2
clone_size: .
j_call: TRBJ2-3
d_call: .
cdr3_aa: CASSRASGSSDTQYF
cdr3_nt: TGTGCCAGCAGCCGCGCTTCAGGATCTTCAGATACGCAGTATTTT

v_call: TRBV29-1
clone_size: .
j_call: TRBJ2-5
d_call: TRBD2
cdr3_aa: CSVESSGRLETQYF
cdr3_nt: TGCAGCGTTGAGTCTAGCGGGAGATTGGAGACCCAGTACTTC

v_call: TRBV10-3
clone_size: few
j_call: TRBJ1-6
d_call: .
cdr3_aa: CAISPTARFVALHF
cdr3_nt: TGTGCCATCAGCCCGACAGCCCGGTTTGTGGCCCTCCACTTT

v_call: TRBV10-3
clone_size: few
j_call: TRBJ2-3
d_call: .
cdr3_aa: CAIGGTSTDTQYF
cdr3_nt: TGTGCCATCGGGGGGACTAGCACAGATACGCAGTATTTT

v_call: TRBV10-2
clone_size: .
j_call: TRBJ2-7
d_call: TRBD2
cdr3_aa: CASRGGGHYEQYF
cdr3_nt: TGCGCCAGCAGGGGGGGGGGTCACTACGAGCAGTACTTC

v_call: TRBV24-1
clone_size: .
j_call: TRBJ2-1
d_call: TRBD2
cdr3_aa: CATSGGRATPVNEQFF
cdr3_nt: TGTGCCACCAGTGGCGGGAGGGCCACCCCGGTTAATGAGCAGTTCTTC

v_call: TRBV7-9
clone_size: .
j_call: TRBJ2-5
d_call: .
cdr3_aa: CASSLGAAPGETQYF
cdr3_nt: TGTGCCAGCAGCTTAGGTGCAGCCCCTGGGGAGACCCAGTACTTC

v_call: TRBV12-3/TRBV12-4
clone_size: few
j_call: TRBJ2-1
d_call: .
cdr3_aa: CASSELARDDEQFF
cdr3_nt: TGTGCCAGCAGTGAACTAGCCCGGGACGATGAGCAGTTCTTC

v_call: TRBV2
clone_size: .
j_call: TRBJ2-7
d_call: .
cdr3_aa: CASSVDRTVQYF
cdr3_nt: TGTGCCAGCAGTGTTGACAGAACAGTGCAGTACTTC

v_call: TRBV5-1
clone_size: .
j_call: TRBJ2-5
d_call: .
cdr3_aa: CASSLGDLLQETQYF
cdr3_nt: TGCGCCAGCAGCTTGGGTGACCTTCTACAAGAGACCCAGTACTTC

v_call: TRBV12-3/TRBV12-4
clone_size: few
j_call: TRBJ1-1
d_call: .
cdr3_aa: CASSFRDKGTEAFF
cdr3_nt: TGTGCCAGCAGTTTTCGGGATAAGGGCACTGAAGCTTTCTTT

v_call: TRBV5-6
clone_size: .
j_call: TRBJ1-4
d_call: .
cdr3_aa: CASSPLVSANEKLFF
cdr3_nt: TGTGCCAGCAGCCCCCTCGTATCGGCTAATGAAAAACTGTTTTTT

v_call: TRBV25-1
clone_size: few
j_call: TRBJ2-1
d_call: .
cdr3_aa: CASSVRGLDNEQFF
cdr3_nt: TGTGCCAGCAGTGTCAGGGGATTAGACAATGAGCAGTTCTTC

v_call: TRBV20-1
clone_size: few
j_call: TRBJ1-1
d_call: .
cdr3_aa: CSASVGAMNTEAFF
cdr3_nt: TGCAGTGCTAGTGTCGGGGCCATGAACACTGAAGCTTTCTTT

v_call: TRBV12-3/TRBV12-4
clone_size: .
j_call: TRBJ2-4
d_call: .
cdr3_aa: CASSPRGSNIQYF
cdr3_nt: TGTGCCAGCAGTCCTCGTGGGTCAAACATTCAGTACTTC